The 18 T cell receptor beta chains listed next were all sequenced from one sample in a study of cytomegalovirus exposure and HLA in healthy donors. Researchers ran the PCR with 60 Vbeta and 13 Jbeta primers. Profiled with immunoSEQ multiplex PCR; TCRdb holds only in-frame clones, not every one. The data show 100,000 to 150,000 clones, around 85% seen once. The sample comprised PBMCs. These TCRs come from a boy under 18 in good health and CMV-seronegative.

The rearrangement uses TRBV15 and TRBJ2-5, with TRBD2 matching 9 bases. The CDR3 has 15 amino acids. The junction had 6 bases not matched to a gene; V was cut back by 6 bases and J by 1 base. Germline values: CDR1 LNHNV, CDR2 YYDKDF (reference sequence). The CDR3 loop reads CATSLSRGGQETQYF. In DNA form, the CDR3 reads TGTGCCACCAGTTTATCGCGGGGGGGCCAAGAGACCCAGTACTTC.

The chain uses TRBV5-4 and TRBJ1-1; 10 nucleotides align to TRBD1. This CDR3 has 15 residues. The J segment lost 4 bases and the V segment lost 3 bases, leaving 6 bases of the junction unmatched. CDR1 and CDR2 from the germline V gene are SGHNT and YYREEE (reference sequence). In DNA form, the CDR3 reads TGTGCCAGCAGCTCCGGACAGGGGGAAGGCACTGAAGCTTTCTTT. Protein: CASSSGQGEGTEAFF.

This clone was detected once. This chain joins TRBV6-4 and TRBJ1-1; a possible D gene is TRBD1 (6 bases). This CDR3 spans 14 amino acids. Trimming pared 6 bases from V and 2 bases from J, leaving 13 bases between. From germline, CDR1 is MRHNA and CDR2 SNTAGT. CDR3 region: CASSPTGLNTEAFF. CDR3 DNA: TGTGCCAGCAGCCCAACAGGGTTAAACACTGAAGCTTTCTTT.

The chain employs TRBV28 and TRBJ1-1; D remains ambiguous. The CDR3 loop spans 13 amino acids. CDR1 MDHEN and CDR2 SYDVKM come from the germline V gene. The germline V and J ends were trimmed by 3 bases and 8 bases, with 13 bases remaining between them. CDR3 in DNA: TGTGCCAGCAGTTTTCCAGGAAACCCCGAAGCTTTCTTT. Encoded protein: CASSFPGNPEAFF.

The V gene is TRBV5-8, the J gene TRBJ2-2, with a tentative D call TRBD1 (5 bases). Between the trimmed V and J ends, which lost 3 bases and 2 bases, there was a span of 11 bases. The CDR3 covers 15 residues. Germline CDR1 is SGHTS and CDR2 is YDEGEE. Written as DNA, the CDR3 is TGTGCCAGCAGCTCCCGAACAGGAAACACCGGGGAGCTGTTTTTT. Encoded protein: CASSSRTGNTGELFF.

The rearrangement joins TRBV27 to TRBJ1-1; unclear D gene. V gave up 3 bases and J gave up 2 bases, with 7 bases separating them. CDR1 MNHEY and CDR2 SMNVEV come from the germline V gene (reference sequence). There are 13 residues in the CDR3. The CDR3 spells CASSLYPNTEAFF. The CDR3 nucleotides read TGTGCCAGCAGTTTGTATCCCAACACTGAAGCTTTCTTT.

This chain connects TRBV7-2 to TRBJ2-2; 7 bases are shared with TRBD2. The germline CDR1 and CDR2 sequences are SGHTA and FQGNSA. The CDR3 spans 14 residues. V dropped 6 bases and J dropped 6; count of bases not matched to a gene: 7. CDR3 in amino acids: CASSHRGDAGELFF. DNA for the CDR3: TGTGCCAGCAGTCATCGGGGGGACGCCGGGGAGCTGTTTTTT.

The chain joins TRBV5-1 to TRBJ2-6; no clear D. CDR3 length: 16 residues. Germline-derived CDR1 and CDR2 are SGHRS and YFSETQ. V shed 2 bases and J shed 0 bases, with 9 bases lying between them. CDR3 DNA: TGCGCCAGCAGCTTTACGGTTACCTCTGGGGCCAACGTCCTGACTTTC. As protein: CASSFTVTSGANVLTF.

The chain links TRBV7-9 to TRBJ2-3; the D gene is possibly TRBD2 (7 bases). The CDR3 covers 15 residues. Germline CDR1 is SEHNR and CDR2 is FQNEAQ (reference sequence). Trimming removed 5 bases from V and 3 bases from J, with 15 bases in between. This CDR3 reads CASSQRGAGTDTQYF. The CDR3 DNA is TGTGCCAGCAGCCAACGGGGGGCTGGAACAGATACGCAGTATTTT.

The chain links TRBV7-2 to TRBJ2-5; tentative D call: TRBD1 (6 bases). Germline CDR1 and CDR2: SGHTA and FQGNSA. The length of the CDR3 is 14 residues. V dropped 2 bases and J dropped 4 bases, with 11 bases sitting between them. Here the CDR3 reads CASSLSGDRETQYF. As DNA, the CDR3 is TGTGCCAGCAGCTTATCAGGGGATCGAGAGACCCAGTACTTC.

The V gene is TRBV5-4, the J gene TRBJ2-1; the match to TRBD2 covers 11 bases. V was clipped by 5 bases and J by 5 bases; unmatched bases: 9. Germline V gene sequence: CDR1 SGHNT, CDR2 YYREEE (reference sequence). The CDR3 covers 16 residues. The CDR3 region is CASRENSGGANNEQFF. In DNA, the CDR3 is TGTGCCAGCAGGGAGAATAGCGGGGGGGCTAACAATGAGCAGTTCTTC.

The genes are TRBV7-3 and TRBJ2-1, with D possibly TRBD2 on 5 matching bases. Germline lookup yields CDR1 SGHTA and CDR2 FQGTGA. The CDR3 is 13 amino acids. V was cut by 5 bases and J by 7 bases, with 12 bases left in between. CDR3 DNA: TGTGCCAGCAGCATCATAGCGAGGAATGAGCAGTTCTTC. Amino acids: CASSIIARNEQFF.

V usage is TRBV6-6 and J usage is TRBJ1-5; 11 nucleotides align to TRBD1. The CDR3 is made up of 16 amino acids. In germline, CDR1 is MNHNY, CDR2 SVGAGI (reference sequence). With V trimmed by 6 bases and J by 3 bases, 7 bases remained unmatched. The CDR3: CASRPGTGGYNQPQHF. DNA of the CDR3: TGTGCCAGCAGACCCGGGACAGGGGGTTACAATCAGCCCCAGCATTTT.

This chain links TRBV10-3 with TRBJ1-2, with TRBD1 matching 7 bases. Germline-derived CDR1 and CDR2 are ENHRY and SYGVKD. The CDR3 contains 14 residues. The V and J ends lost 6 bases and 8 bases, in that order; junction bases with no gene match: 12. The CDR3 region has the DNA TGTGCCATCAGGGTCGACAGGGAACTGAGCGGCTACACCTTC. Amino acid sequence: CAIRVDRELSGYTF.

The V call is TRBV19, the J call TRBJ2-1; TRBD1 agrees at 9 bases. The CDR3 extends over 15 amino acids. CDR1 and CDR2 from the germline V gene are LNHDA and SQIVND (reference sequence). The V gene end was trimmed by 3 bases and the J gene end by 4 bases; junction bases not matched to a gene: 4. CDR3 bases: TGTGCCAGTAGTATCGTGGACAGGGGATACAATGAGCAGTTCTTC. Translated: CASSIVDRGYNEQFF.

This chain links TRBV10-2 with TRBJ1-2; TRBD1 matches at 7 bases. The CDR3 has 16 amino acids. In germline, CDR1 is WSHSY, CDR2 SAAADI. J was trimmed by 6 bases and V by 3 bases; bases with no gene match: 13. In DNA form, the CDR3 reads TGCGCCAGCAGTGACCTTCTGAGACAGGGTGGGGATGGCTACACCTTC. Translation gives CASSDLLRQGGDGYTF.

The rearrangement uses TRBV5-8 and TRBJ1-5; 7 nucleotides agree with TRBD1. V gave up 4 bases and J gave up 3 bases; unmatched junction bases: 7. The germline V gene has CDR1 SGHTS and CDR2 YDEGEE. This CDR3 is built from 15 residues. The CDR3 is CASSRDSDSNQPQHF. The CDR3 DNA follows: TGTGCCAGCAGCCGGGACAGTGACTCCAATCAGCCCCAGCATTTT. The complete variable domain, with remaining parts taken from reference TRBV5-8 and TRBJ1-5, reads EAGVTQSPTHLIKTRGQQATLRCSPISGHTSVYWYQQALGLGLQFLLWYDEGEERNRGNFPPRFSGRQFPNYSSELNVNALELEDSALYLCASSRDSDSNQPQHFGDGTRLSIL.

The V gene is TRBV7-9, the J gene TRBJ1-3, with D maybe TRBD1 (6 bases). The germline gives CDR1 SEHNR, CDR2 FQNEAQ (reference sequence). The CDR3 contains 15 residues. The V gene lost 5 bases and the J gene lost 4 bases, with 15 bases spanning the gap. The CDR3 is CASSNQGGAGNTIYF. The DNA for the CDR3 is TGTGCCAGCAGCAACCAAGGGGGAGCCGGAAACACCATATATTTT.